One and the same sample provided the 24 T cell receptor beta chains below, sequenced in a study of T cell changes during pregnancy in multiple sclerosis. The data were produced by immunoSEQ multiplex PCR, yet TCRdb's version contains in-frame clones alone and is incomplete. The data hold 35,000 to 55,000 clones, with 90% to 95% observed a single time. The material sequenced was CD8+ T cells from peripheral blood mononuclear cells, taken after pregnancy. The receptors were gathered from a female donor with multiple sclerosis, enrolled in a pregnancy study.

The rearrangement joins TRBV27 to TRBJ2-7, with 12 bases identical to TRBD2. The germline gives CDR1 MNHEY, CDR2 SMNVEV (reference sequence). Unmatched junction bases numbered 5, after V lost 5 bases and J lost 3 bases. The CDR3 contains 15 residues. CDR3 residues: CASSPTSGGFYEQYF. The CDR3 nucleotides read TGTGCCAGCAGTCCGACTAGCGGGGGATTCTACGAGCAGTACTTC.

The CDR3 region is CASSVEGGGLYEQYF. Written as DNA, the CDR3 is TGTGCCAGCAGCGTAGAAGGCGGGGGGCTCTACGAGCAGTACTTC. The chain is built from TRBV9 and TRBJ2-7; TRBD2 matches at 8 bases. CDR1 is SGDLS and CDR2 is YYNGEE in the germline V gene. The CDR3 runs 15 residues. The J segment lost 3 bases and the V segment lost 0 bases, leaving 5 bases of the junction unmatched.

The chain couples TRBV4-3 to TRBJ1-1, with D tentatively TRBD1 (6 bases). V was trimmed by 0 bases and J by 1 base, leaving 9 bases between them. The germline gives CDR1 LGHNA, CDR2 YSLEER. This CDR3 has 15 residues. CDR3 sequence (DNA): TGCGCCAGCAGCCAAGAGGGACAACGGAACACTGAAGCTTTCTTT. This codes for CASSQEGQRNTEAFF.

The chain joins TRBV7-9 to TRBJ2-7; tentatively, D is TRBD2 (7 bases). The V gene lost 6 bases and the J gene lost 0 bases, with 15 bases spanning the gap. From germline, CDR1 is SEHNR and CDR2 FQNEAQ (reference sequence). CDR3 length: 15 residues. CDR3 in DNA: TGTGCCAGCAGTGGAGGGGGGGAGAGCTCCTACGAGCAGTACTTC. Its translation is CASSGGGESSYEQYF.

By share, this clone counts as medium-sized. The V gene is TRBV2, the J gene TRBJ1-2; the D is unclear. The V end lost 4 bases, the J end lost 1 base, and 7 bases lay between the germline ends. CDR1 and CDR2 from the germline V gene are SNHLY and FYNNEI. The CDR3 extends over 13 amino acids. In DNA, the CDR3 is TGTGCCAGCAGTGCGGGGAATAACTATGGCTACACCTTC. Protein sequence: CASSAGNNYGYTF.

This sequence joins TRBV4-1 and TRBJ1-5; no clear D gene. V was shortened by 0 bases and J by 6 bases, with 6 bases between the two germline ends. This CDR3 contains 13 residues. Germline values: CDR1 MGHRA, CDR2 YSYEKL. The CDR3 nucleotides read TGCGCCAGCAGCCAAGAGTTCGGTCAGCCCCAGCATTTT. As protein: CASSQEFGQPQHF.

The CDR3 DNA follows: TGTGCCAGCAGTCCCTCTACCGGGACAATGGAGACCCAGTACTTC. This encodes CASSPSTGTMETQYF. The chain employs TRBV6-5 and TRBJ2-5, with a tentative D call TRBD1 (6 bases). The CDR3 extends over 15 amino acids. The ends were cut back, 5 bases at V and 5 bases at J, with 18 bases in the middle. Germline V CDR1 and CDR2: MNHEY, SVGAGI.

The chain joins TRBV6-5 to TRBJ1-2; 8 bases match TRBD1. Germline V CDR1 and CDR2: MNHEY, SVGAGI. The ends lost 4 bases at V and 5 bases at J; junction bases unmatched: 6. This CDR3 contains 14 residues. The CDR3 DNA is TGTGCCAGCAGTTCGGGACAGGAGGGGTATGGCTACACCTTC. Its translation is CASSSGQEGYGYTF.

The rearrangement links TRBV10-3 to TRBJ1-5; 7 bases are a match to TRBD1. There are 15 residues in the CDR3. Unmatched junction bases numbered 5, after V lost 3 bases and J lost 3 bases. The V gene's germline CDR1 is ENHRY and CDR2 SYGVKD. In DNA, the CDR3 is TGTGCCATCAGTGATATACAGGGGATCAATCAGCCCCAGCATTTT. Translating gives CAISDIQGINQPQHF.

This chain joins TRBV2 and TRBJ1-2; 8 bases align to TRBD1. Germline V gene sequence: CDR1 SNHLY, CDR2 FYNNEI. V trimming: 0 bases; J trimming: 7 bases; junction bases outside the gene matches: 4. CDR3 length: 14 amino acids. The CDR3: CASSEARTGPGYTF. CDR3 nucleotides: TGTGCCAGCAGTGAAGCCAGGACAGGGCCTGGCTACACCTTC.

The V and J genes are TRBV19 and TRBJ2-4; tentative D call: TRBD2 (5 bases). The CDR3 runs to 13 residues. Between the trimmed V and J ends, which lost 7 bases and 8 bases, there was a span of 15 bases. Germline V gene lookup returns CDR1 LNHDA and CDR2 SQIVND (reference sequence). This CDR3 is CASTPKPGYIQYF. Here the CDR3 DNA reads TGTGCCAGTACCCCAAAGCCGGGGTACATTCAGTACTTC.

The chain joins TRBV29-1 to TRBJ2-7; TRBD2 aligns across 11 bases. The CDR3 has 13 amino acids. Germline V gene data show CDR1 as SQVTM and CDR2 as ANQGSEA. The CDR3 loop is CNGQLAGVLEQYF. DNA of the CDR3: TGCAACGGACAACTAGCGGGAGTCCTCGAGCAGTACTTC.

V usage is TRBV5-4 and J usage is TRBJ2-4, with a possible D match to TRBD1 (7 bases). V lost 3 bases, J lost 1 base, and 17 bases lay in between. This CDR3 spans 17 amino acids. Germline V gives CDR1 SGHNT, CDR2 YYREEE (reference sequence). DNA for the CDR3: TGTGCCAGCAGCTCTCTTAACAGGGGACTGGCCAAAAACATTCAGTACTTC. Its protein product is CASSSLNRGLAKNIQYF.

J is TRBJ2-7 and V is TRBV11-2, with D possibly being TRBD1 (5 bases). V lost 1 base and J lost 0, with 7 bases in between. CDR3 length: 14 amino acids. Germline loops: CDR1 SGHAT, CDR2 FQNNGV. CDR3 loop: CASSLGGISYEQYF. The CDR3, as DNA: TGTGCCAGCAGCTTAGGGGGCATCTCCTACGAGCAGTACTTC.

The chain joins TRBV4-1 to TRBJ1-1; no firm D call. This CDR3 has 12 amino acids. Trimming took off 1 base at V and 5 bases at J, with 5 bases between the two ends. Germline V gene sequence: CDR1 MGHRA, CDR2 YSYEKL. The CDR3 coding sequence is TGCGCCAGCAGCCAAGCCGGGACTGAAGCTTTCTTT. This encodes CASSQAGTEAFF.

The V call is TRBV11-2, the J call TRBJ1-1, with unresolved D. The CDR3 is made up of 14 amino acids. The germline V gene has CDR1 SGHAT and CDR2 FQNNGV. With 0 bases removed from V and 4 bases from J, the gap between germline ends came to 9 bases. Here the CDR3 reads CASSLDTGSTEAFF. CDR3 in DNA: TGTGCCAGCAGCTTAGACACGGGTAGCACTGAAGCTTTCTTT. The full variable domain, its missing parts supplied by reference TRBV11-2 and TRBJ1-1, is EAGVAQSPRYKIIEKRQSVAFWCNPISGHATLYWYQQILGQGPKLLIQFQNNGVVDDSQLPKDRFSAERLKGVDSTLKIQPAKLEDSAVYLCASSLDTGSTEAFFGQGTRLTVV.

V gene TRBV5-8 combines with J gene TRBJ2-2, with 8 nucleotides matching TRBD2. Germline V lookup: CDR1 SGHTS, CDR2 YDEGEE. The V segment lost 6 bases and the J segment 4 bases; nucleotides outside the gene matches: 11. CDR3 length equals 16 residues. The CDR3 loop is CASNLGLAGATGELFF. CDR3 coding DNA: TGTGCCAGCAACCTGGGGCTAGCGGGCGCCACCGGGGAGCTGTTTTTT.

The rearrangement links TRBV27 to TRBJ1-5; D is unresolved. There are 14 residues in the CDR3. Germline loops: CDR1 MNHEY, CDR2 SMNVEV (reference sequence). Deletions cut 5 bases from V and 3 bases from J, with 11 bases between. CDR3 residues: CASSPGVSNQPQHF. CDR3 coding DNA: TGTGCCAGCAGTCCCGGGGTCTCCAATCAGCCCCAGCATTTT.

The CDR3 spells CASDSRAHGYTF. CDR3 DNA: TGTGCCAGCGATTCGAGGGCCCATGGCTACACCTTC. The chain joins TRBV9 to TRBJ1-2, with D unresolved. The CDR3 runs 12 residues. Germline assignment: CDR1 SGDLS and CDR2 YYNGEE. The V gene lost 7 bases and the J gene lost 6 bases, with 13 bases spanning the gap.

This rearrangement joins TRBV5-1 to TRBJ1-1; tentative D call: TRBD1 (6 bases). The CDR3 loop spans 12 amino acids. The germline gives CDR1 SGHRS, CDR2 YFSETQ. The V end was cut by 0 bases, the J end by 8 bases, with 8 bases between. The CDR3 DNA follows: TGCGCCAGCAGCTTGGAGGGACAAGAAGCTTTCTTT. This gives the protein CASSLEGQEAFF.

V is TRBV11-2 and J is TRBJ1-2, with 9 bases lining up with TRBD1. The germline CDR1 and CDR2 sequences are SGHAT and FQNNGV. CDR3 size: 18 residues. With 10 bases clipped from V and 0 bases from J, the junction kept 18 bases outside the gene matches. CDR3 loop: CAIPTISGTGTTNYGYTF. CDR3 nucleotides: TGTGCCATCCCTACAATTTCCGGGACAGGGACTACTAACTATGGCTACACCTTC.

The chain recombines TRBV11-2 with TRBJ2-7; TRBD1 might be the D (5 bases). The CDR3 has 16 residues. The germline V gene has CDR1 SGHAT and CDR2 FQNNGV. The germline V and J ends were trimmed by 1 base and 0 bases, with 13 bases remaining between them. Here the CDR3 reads CASSLVTGFPSYEQYF. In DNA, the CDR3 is TGTGCCAGCAGCTTAGTCACAGGTTTCCCCTCCTACGAGCAGTACTTC.

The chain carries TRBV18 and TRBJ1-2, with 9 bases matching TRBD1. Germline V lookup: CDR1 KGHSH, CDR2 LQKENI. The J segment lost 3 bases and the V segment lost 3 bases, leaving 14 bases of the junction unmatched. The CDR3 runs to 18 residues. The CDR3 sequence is CASSPFGTGRRRDYGYTF. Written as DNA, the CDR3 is TGTGCCAGCTCACCCTTCGGGACAGGGAGAAGGAGGGACTATGGCTACACCTTC.

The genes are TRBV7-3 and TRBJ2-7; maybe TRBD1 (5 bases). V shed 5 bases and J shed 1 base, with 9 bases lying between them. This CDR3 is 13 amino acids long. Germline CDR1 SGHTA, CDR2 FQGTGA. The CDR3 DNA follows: TGTGCCAGCAGCAGGACACGTTCCTACGAGCAGTACTTC. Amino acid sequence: CASSRTRSYEQYF.